This TCR beta chain was captured in a study of blood T cell repertoires in COVID-19. Cohorts were based on clinical histories the participants reported. In the original workflow: Amplification of reference gene primers was used by the study to estimate nucleated cell counts. The table came from immunoSEQ multiplex PCR; TCRdb's copy has only in-frame clones and leaves some out. V and J calls and clone size come straight from that table; D and trimming were deduced from the DNA. Altogether approximately 190,000 clones are present, about 80% being singletons, with the ten largest covering approximately 7.9%. This clone was seen only once. The sample consisted of PBMCs or T cells enriched from blood (not recorded which). The TCR originated in a man in his forties who had recovered from COVID-19.

The CDR3 sequence: CASSQSGGQPQHF. The CDR3 coding sequence is TGCGCCAGCAGCCAATCAGGGGGTCAGCCCCAGCATTTT. The chain uses TRBV4-1 and TRBJ1-5; 7 bases agree with TRBD1. The germline V gene encodes CDR1 MGHRA and CDR2 YSYEKL. The V and J ends lost 2 bases and 6 bases, in that order; junction bases with no gene match: 1. CDR3 length: 13 amino acids.